The 9 T cell receptor beta chains in this list originate from one sample, sequenced in a study of blood T cell repertoires in COVID-19. Method: immunoSEQ multiplex PCR; TCRdb's copy keeps in-frame clones and lacks some. The table includes almost 200,000 clones, just under 85% detected once. Sequencing used peripheral blood. Receptors originate from a man aged 60 to 75 with COVID-19, enrolled during active disease.

This clone came up once. The chain combines TRBV6-2 or TRBV6-3 with TRBJ1-2, with a possible D match to TRBD1 (6 bases). The CDR3 is 14 residues long. Germline V lookup: CDR1 MNHEY, CDR2 SVGEGT. Between the trimmed V and J ends, which lost 5 bases and 4 bases, there was a span of 14 bases. CDR3 sequence reads: CASSTQQGIYGYTF. The CDR3 DNA follows: TGTGCCAGCAGTACCCAACAGGGTATCTATGGCTACACCTTC.

The chain carries TRBV3-1 (or the pseudogene TRBV3-2) and TRBJ2-4; TRBD2 matches at 9 bases. The germline CDR1 and CDR2 sequences are LGHDT and YNNKEL (reference sequence). Germline trimming cut 0 bases from V and 0 bases from J; bases unmatched to any gene: 3. The CDR3 extends over 17 amino acids. In DNA, the CDR3 is TGTGCCAGCAGCCAAGAGACTAGCGGTTTAGCCAAAAACATTCAGTACTTC. As protein: CASSQETSGLAKNIQYF.

The gene calls are TRBV3-1 (or the pseudogene TRBV3-2) and TRBJ1-6, with 8 bases that match TRBD1. Germline CDR1 LGHDT, CDR2 YNNKEL (reference sequence). This CDR3 spans 15 amino acids. V lost 3 bases to trimming and J lost 10 bases; unmatched junction nucleotides: 8. CDR3 protein: CASSQEDREGSPLHF. The DNA for the CDR3 is TGTGCCAGCAGCCAGGAGGACAGGGAGGGCTCACCCCTCCACTTT.

The chain recombines TRBV18 with TRBJ1-3; D not certain. This CDR3 is built from 16 residues. Germline CDR1 KGHSH, CDR2 LQKENI. V shed 3 bases and J shed 0 bases, with 12 bases lying between them. CDR3 residues: CASSPEGSYSGNTIYF. DNA of the CDR3: TGTGCCAGCTCACCGGAGGGCAGCTACTCTGGAAACACCATATATTTT.

The gene calls are TRBV6-5 and TRBJ1-6; 7 nucleotides line up with TRBD1. Germline V CDR1 and CDR2: MNHEY, SVGAGI. This CDR3 has 15 amino acids. J lost 6 bases, V lost 0 bases, and 2 bases had no gene match. The CDR3 spells CASSYSQGGNSPLHF. As DNA, the CDR3 is TGTGCCAGCAGTTACTCGCAGGGGGGTAATTCACCCCTCCACTTT.

The chain couples TRBV3-1 (or the pseudogene TRBV3-2) to TRBJ1-5, with 11 positions matching TRBD1. Germline values: CDR1 LGHDT, CDR2 YNNKEL (reference sequence). The CDR3 totals 15 residues. J was trimmed by 5 bases and V by 4 bases; bases with no gene match: 4. CDR3 sequence (DNA): TGTGCCAGCAGCCCGGACAGGGGGCGGGATCAGCCCCAGCATTTT. This gives the protein CASSPDRGRDQPQHF.

This sequence joins TRBV5-6 and TRBJ1-4, with TRBD1 as a possible D gene (5 bases). V gave up 4 bases and J gave up 4 bases, with 11 bases separating them. This CDR3 comprises 14 residues. Germline-derived CDR1 and CDR2 are SGHDT and YYEEEE. The CDR3 nucleotides read TGTGCCAGCAGCCCGGGACTGAATAATGAAAAACTGTTTTTT. Residues: CASSPGLNNEKLFF.

This sequence joins TRBV4-3 and TRBJ1-4; no definite D call. The CDR3 extends over 17 amino acids. Trimming took 1 base from V and 0 from J, leaving 12 bases between them. Germline CDR1 is LGHNA and CDR2 is YSLEER. The CDR3 spells CASSQAGTTATNEKLFF. For the CDR3, the DNA is TGCGCCAGCAGCCAAGCGGGAACAACGGCAACTAATGAAAAACTGTTTTTT.

The J gene is TRBJ1-6, the V gene TRBV7-9, with D unclear. The CDR3 is made up of 13 amino acids. With 5 bases removed from V and 10 bases from J, the gap between germline ends came to 12 bases. The germline CDR1 and CDR2 sequences are SEHNR and FQNEAQ (reference sequence). CDR3 bases: TGTGCCAGCAGCCTTGAGGGCCTGTCACCCCTCCACTTT. The encoded protein is CASSLEGLSPLHF. The variable domain in full, with the rest retrieved from reference TRBV7-9 and TRBJ1-6, is DTGVSQNPRHKITKRGQNVTFRCDPISEHNRLYWYRQTLGQGPEFLTYFQNEAQLEKSRLLSDRFSAERPKGSFSTLEIQRTEQGDSAMYLCASSLEGLSPLHFGNGTRLTVT.